A single TCR beta chain is shown here with its context. V lost 5 bases and J lost 5; bases outside the gene matches: 10. The CDR3 is 15 amino acids. CDR1 is MNHEY and CDR2 is SVGEGT in the germline V gene. This sample is drawn from a study of blood T cell repertoires in COVID-19. Only in-frame clones appear in the TCRdb table, and some are missing; sequencing was by immunoSEQ multiplex PCR. The table records tens of thousands of clones, around 83% of them present only once. This chain links TRBV6-2 or TRBV6-3 with TRBJ1-1; 8 nucleotides agree with TRBD1. The sample comprised peripheral blood. The receptor was derived from a man aged 50 to 60 with COVID-19, enrolled during active disease. The CDR3 DNA reads TGTGCCAGCAGTAGACCCGGACAGGGTATAACTGAAGCTTTCTTT. Protein sequence: CASSRPGQGITEAFF.